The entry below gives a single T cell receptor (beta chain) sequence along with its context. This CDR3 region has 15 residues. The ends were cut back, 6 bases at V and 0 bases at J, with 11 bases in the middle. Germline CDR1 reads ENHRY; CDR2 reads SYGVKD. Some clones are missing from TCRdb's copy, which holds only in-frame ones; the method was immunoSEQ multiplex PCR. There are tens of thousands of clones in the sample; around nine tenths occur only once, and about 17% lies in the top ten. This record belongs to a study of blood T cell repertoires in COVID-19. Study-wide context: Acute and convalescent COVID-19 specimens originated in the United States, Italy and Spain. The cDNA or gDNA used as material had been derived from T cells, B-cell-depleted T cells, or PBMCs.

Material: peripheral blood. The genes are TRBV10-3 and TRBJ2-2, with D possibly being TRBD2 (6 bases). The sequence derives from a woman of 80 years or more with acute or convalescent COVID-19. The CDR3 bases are TGTGCCATCAGACGCGGGACTTCGAACACCGGGGAGCTGTTTTTT. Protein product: CAIRRGTSNTGELFF.